This T cell receptor (beta chain) was sequenced for a study of T-cell memory formation after mild COVID-19. Using constant-segment primers, 5'RACE produced TCR alpha and TCR beta cDNA libraries carrying sample barcodes and UMIs. TCRdb independently ran MiXCR on the 5' RACE reads; one entry per CDR3 protein. Of about 200,000 distinct CDR3 sequences in the sample, over 7.5% are singletons; the top ten hold 3.5%. This clonotype was seen repeatedly, ten times or more. Its antigen is undetermined. CDR3 length equals 14 residues. V lost 4 bases and J 3 bases, leaving 13 bases between the germline ends. Germline V gene sequence: CDR1 SGHTA, CDR2 FQGNSA. Study results and limitations: Researchers could not confirm that second-wave clones peaking on day 37 targeted SARS-CoV-2. Pre-infection memory harbored some responding clones, suggesting cross-reactive memory joined. While clones contracting from day 15 to 85 were balanced between CD4 and CD8, later expanders leaned CD4+.

This receptor was taken from a man aged 18 to 30 who had mild COVID-19 (a few samples of this study predate the infection). Cell type and time point are not known. Sample: PBMCs or a T cell subset sorted from them (not recorded which). The chain couples TRBV7-2 to TRBJ2-7; TRBD2 is a possible D gene (6 bases). CDR3: CASSSSLGGYEQYF. Here the CDR3 DNA reads TGTGCCAGCAGCTCCTCGTTGGGAGGCTACGAGCAGTACTTC.